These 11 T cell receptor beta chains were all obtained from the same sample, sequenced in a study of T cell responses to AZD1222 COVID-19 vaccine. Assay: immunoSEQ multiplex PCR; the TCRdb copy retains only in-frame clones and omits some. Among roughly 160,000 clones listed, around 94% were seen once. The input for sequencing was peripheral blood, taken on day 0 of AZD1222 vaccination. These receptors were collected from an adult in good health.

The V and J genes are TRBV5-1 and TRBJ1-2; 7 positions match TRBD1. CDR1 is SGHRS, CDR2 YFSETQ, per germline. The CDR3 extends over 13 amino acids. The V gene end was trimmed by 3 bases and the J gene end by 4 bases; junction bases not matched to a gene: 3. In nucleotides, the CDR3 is TGCGCCAGCAGCTCGACAGGGACCTATGGCTACACCTTC. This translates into CASSSTGTYGYTF.

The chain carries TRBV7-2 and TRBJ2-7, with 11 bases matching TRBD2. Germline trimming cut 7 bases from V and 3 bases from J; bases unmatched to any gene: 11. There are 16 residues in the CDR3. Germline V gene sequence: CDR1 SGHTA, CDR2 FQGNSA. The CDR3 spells CASTLSGRGFGYEQYF. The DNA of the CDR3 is TGTGCCAGCACCCTTAGCGGGAGGGGGTTCGGCTACGAGCAGTACTTC.

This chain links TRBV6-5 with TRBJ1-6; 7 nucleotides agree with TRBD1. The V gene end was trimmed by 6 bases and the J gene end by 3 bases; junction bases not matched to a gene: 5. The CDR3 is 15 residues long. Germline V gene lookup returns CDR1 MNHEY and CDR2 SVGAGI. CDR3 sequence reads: CASRAGTVYNSPLHF. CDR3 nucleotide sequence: TGTGCCAGCAGGGCAGGGACAGTCTATAATTCACCCCTCCACTTT.

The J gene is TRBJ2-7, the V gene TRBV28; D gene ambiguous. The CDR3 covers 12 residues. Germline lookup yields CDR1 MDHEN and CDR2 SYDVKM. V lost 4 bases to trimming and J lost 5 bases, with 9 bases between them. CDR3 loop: CASSWQVNEQYF. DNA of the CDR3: TGTGCCAGCAGTTGGCAGGTCAACGAGCAGTACTTC.

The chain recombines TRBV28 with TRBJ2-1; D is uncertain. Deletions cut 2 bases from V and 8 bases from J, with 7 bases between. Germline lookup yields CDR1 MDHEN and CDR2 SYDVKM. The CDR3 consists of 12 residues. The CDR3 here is CASSLLWHEQFF. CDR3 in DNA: TGTGCCAGCAGTTTACTATGGCATGAGCAGTTCTTC. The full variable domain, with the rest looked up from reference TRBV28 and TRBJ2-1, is DVKVTQSSRYLVKRTGEKVFLECVQDMDHENMFWYRQDPGLGLRLIYFSYDVKMKEKGDIPEGYSVSREKKERFSLILESASTNQTSMYLCASSLLWHEQFFGPGTRLTVL.

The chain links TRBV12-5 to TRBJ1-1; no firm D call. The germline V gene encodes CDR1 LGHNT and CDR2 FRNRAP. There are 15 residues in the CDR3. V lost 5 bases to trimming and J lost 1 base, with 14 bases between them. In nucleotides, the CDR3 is TGTGCTAGTGGTCTCTCGGCCCGATCGAACACTGAAGCTTTCTTT. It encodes CASGLSARSNTEAFF.

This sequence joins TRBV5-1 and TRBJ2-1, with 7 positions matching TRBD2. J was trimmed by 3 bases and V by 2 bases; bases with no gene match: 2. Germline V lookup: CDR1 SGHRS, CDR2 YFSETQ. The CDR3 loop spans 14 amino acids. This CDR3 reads CASSLGTIYNEQFF. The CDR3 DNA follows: TGCGCCAGCAGCTTAGGGACTATCTACAATGAGCAGTTCTTC.

Written as DNA, the CDR3 is TGTGCCAGCAGCTTCCCCAGGGGAGATGGCTACACCTTC. It encodes CASSFPRGDGYTF. The chain carries TRBV13 and TRBJ1-2; TRBD1 might be the D (6 bases). The CDR3 sequence is 13 residues long. V lost 3 bases and J lost 6, with 11 bases in between. Germline V gene data show CDR1 as PRHDT and CDR2 as FYEKMQ (reference sequence).

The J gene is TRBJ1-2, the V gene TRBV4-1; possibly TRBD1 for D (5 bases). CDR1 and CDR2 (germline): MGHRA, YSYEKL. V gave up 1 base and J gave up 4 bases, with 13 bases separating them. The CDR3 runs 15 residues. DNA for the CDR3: TGCGCCAGCAGCCAAGTAAACGAGGGGACCTATGGCTACACCTTC. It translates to CASSQVNEGTYGYTF.

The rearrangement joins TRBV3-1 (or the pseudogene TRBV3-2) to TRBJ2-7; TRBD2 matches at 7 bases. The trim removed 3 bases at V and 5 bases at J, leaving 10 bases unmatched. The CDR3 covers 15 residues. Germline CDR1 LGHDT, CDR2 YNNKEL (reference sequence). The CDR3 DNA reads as TGTGCCAGCAGCCAGGGGTGGGGAGGGGTTGACGAGCAGTACTTC. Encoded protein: CASSQGWGGVDEQYF.

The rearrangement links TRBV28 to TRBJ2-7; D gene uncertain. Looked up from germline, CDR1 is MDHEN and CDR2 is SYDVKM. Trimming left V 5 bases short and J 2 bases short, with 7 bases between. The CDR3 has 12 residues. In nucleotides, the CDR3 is TGTGCCAGCAGTCACACGGCCTACGAGCAGTACTTC. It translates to CASSHTAYEQYF.